This T cell receptor (beta chain) was identified in a study of cytomegalovirus exposure and HLA in healthy donors. Study findings and constraints: Researchers catalogued around 150 TCR beta chains as cytomegalovirus-associated. In vitro data verified a few CMV-associated chains as specific for CMV antigens. Some public TCRs appeared in many individuals, while most sequences were rare.

Trimming took off 6 bases at V and 4 bases at J, with 6 bases between the two ends. The CDR3 runs to 11 residues. Germline assignment: CDR1 MNHEY and CDR2 SMNVEV (reference sequence). TCRdb keeps only in-frame clones here, not all; method: immunoSEQ multiplex PCR. Of around 300,000 clones in the sample, approximately 86% are singletons; the top ten hold over 1%. From the approximately 110-subject validation cohort, which was separate from the roughly 670-subject first cohort, the donors were drawn. Regarding this clone: Its target is not known.

What was sequenced was PBMCs. This rearrangement joins TRBV27 to TRBJ1-1; unclear D gene. This sequence originates from a woman younger than 45 in good health and CMV-seropositive. In DNA form, the CDR3 reads TGTGCCAGCAGCTCATCCACTGAAGCTTTCTTT. Its protein is CASSSSTEAFF.